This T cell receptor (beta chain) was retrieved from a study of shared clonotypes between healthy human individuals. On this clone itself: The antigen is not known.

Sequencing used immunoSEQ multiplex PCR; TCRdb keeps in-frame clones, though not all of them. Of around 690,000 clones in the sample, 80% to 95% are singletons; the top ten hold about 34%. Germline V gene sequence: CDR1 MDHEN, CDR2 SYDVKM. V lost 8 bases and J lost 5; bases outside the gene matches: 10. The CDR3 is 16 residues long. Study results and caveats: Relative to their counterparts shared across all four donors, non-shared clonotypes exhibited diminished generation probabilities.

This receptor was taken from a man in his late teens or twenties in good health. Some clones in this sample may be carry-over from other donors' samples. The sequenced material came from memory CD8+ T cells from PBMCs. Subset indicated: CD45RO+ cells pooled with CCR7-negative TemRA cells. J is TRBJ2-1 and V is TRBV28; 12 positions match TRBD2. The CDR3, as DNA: TGTGCCAGCGGTCCCTGGACTAGCGGGGATAACAATGAGCAGTTCTTC. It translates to CASGPWTSGDNNEQFF. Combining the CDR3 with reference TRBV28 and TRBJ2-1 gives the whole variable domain DVKVTQSSRYLVKRTGEKVFLECVQDMDHENMFWYRQDPGLGLRLIYFSYDVKMKEKGDIPEGYSVSREKKERFSLILESASTNQTSMYLCASGPWTSGDNNEQFFGPGTRLTVL.